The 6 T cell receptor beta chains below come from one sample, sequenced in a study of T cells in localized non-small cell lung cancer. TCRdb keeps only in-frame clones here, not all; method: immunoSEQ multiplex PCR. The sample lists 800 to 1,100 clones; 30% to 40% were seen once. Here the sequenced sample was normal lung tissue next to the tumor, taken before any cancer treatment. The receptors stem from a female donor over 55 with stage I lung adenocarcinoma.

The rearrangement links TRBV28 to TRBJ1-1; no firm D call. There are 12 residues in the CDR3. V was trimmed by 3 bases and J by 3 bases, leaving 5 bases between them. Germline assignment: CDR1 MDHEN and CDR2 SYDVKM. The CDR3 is CASSFEYTEAFF. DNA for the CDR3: TGTGCCAGCAGTTTCGAATACACTGAAGCTTTCTTT.

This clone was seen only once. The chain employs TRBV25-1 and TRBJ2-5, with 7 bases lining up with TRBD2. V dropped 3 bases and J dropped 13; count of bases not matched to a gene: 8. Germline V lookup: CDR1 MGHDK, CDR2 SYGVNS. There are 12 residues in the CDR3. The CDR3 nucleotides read TGTGCCAGCAGTGACCTACTCGGGGGGAGGTACTTC. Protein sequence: CASSDLLGGRYF.

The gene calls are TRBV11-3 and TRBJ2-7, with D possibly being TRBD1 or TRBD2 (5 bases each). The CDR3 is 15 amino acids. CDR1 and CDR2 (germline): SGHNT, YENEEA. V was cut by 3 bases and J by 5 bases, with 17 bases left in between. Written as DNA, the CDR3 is TGTGCCAGCAGCTTGCCAGACCTGGGACCCCACGAGCAGTACTTC. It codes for CASSLPDLGPHEQYF. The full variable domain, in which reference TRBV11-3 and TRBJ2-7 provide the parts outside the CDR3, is EAGVVQSPRYKIIEKKQPVAFWCNPISGHNTLYWYLQNLGQGPELLIRYENEEAVDDSQLPKDRFSAERLKGVDSTLKIQPAELGDSAVYLCASSLPDLGPHEQYFGPGTRLTVT.

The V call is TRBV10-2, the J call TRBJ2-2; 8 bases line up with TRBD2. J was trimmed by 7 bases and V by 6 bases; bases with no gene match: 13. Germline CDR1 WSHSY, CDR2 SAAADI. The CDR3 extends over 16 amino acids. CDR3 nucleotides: TGCGCCAGCAGACTCACTCAAGCGGGAGTGGGCGGGGAGCTGTTTTTT. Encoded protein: CASRLTQAGVGGELFF.

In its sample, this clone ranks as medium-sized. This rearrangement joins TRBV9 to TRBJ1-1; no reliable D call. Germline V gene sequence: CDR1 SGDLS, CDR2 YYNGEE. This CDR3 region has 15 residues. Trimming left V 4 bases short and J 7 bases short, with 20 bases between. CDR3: CASSPDARPYDEAFF. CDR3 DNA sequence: TGTGCCAGCAGCCCGGATGCAAGGCCCTACGATGAAGCTTTCTTT.

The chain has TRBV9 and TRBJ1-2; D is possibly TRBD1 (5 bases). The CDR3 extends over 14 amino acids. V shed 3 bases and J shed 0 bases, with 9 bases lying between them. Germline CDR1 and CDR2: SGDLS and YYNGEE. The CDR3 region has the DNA TGTGCCAGCAGCGCCCGGACAACTAACTATGGCTACACCTTC. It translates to CASSARTTNYGYTF.